These 22 T cell receptor beta chains came from one sample sequenced in a study of blood T cell repertoires in COVID-19. Method: immunoSEQ multiplex PCR; TCRdb's copy keeps in-frame clones and lacks some. The data hold 250,000 to 400,000 clones, with around 86% observed a single time. The sequenced material came from PBMCs or T cells enriched from blood (not recorded which). These receptor sequences come from a man aged 55 to 69 who had recovered from COVID-19.

This rearrangement joins TRBV5-1 to TRBJ1-1, with D tentatively TRBD1 (5 bases). The length of the CDR3 is 14 residues. Germline assignment: CDR1 SGHRS and CDR2 YFSETQ. Trimming pared 3 bases from V and 10 bases from J, leaving 19 bases between. The CDR3 region is CASSWTQGLGLAFF. CDR3 DNA sequence: TGCGCCAGCAGCTGGACCCAGGGCTTAGGATTAGCTTTCTTT.

The rearrangement joins TRBV10-2 to TRBJ2-3; 7 nucleotides align to TRBD2. Per the germline V gene, CDR1 is WSHSY and CDR2 is SAAADI. V was pared by 10 bases and J by 5 bases, with 12 bases of the junction left unmatched. The CDR3 is 14 amino acids. The CDR3 loop is CATTRRELRDTQYF. The CDR3 region has the DNA TGCGCCACCACCAGGCGGGAGCTCAGAGATACGCAGTATTTT.

The genes are TRBV28 and TRBJ2-7; D perhaps matches TRBD1 (6 bases). The CDR3 contains 12 residues. The V end was cut by 3 bases, the J end by 6 bases, with 9 bases between. CDR1 is MDHEN, CDR2 SYDVKM, per germline. The CDR3 coding sequence is TGTGCCAGCAGTTTTATGGGGGCCGAGCAGTACTTC. Protein product: CASSFMGAEQYF.

The chain joins TRBV29-1 to TRBJ2-3; a weak D match, TRBD2 (5 bases). Trimming left V 5 bases short and J 1 base short, with 13 bases between. In germline, CDR1 is SQVTM, CDR2 ANQGSEA. The CDR3 sequence is 14 residues long. CDR3: CSVISGDRTDTQYF. In DNA, the CDR3 is TGCAGCGTTATCAGCGGAGACCGCACAGATACGCAGTATTTT.

Regarding this clone: A junction end diverges from the germline sequence, so it may reflect a read error. The rearrangement joins TRBV19 to TRBJ1-5; D is unresolved. The CDR3 is made up of 13 amino acids. Per germline, CDR1 LNHDA and CDR2 SQIVND (reference sequence). CDR3 protein: CASSMGSDQPQHF. The CDR3 coding sequence is TGTGCCAGTAGTATGGGTAGCGATCAGCCCCAGCATTTT.

This clone showed up just once. This sequence joins TRBV19 and TRBJ1-5; D is unresolved. V lost 5 bases to trimming and J lost 2 bases, with 4 bases between them. The CDR3 consists of 12 residues. CDR1 LNHDA and CDR2 SQIVND come from the germline V gene (reference sequence). CDR3 region: CASSLRNQPQHF. CDR3 nucleotide sequence: TGTGCCAGTAGTCTCCGCAATCAGCCCCAGCATTTT.

This chain connects TRBV5-4 to TRBJ2-7, with 10 nucleotides matching TRBD2. The CDR3 has 15 residues. From germline, CDR1 is SGHNT and CDR2 YYREEE (reference sequence). J lost 3 bases, V lost 4 bases, and 7 bases had no gene match. The CDR3 DNA reads as TGTGCCAGCAGCGGATCTAGCGGGAGAGACTACGAGCAGTACTTC. Amino acids: CASSGSSGRDYEQYF.

J is TRBJ2-1 and V is TRBV9; TRBD2 matches 12 bases. V lost 4 bases, J lost 6 bases, and 8 bases stayed unmatched. Germline V lookup: CDR1 SGDLS, CDR2 YYNGEE. The CDR3 spans 16 residues. In DNA, the CDR3 is TGTGCCAGCAGCCCATGGACTAGCGGGACAGGCAATGAGCAGTTCTTC. Amino acid sequence: CASSPWTSGTGNEQFF.

The rearrangement uses TRBV28 and TRBJ2-1, with TRBD2 identical over 11 bases. V gave up 8 bases and J gave up 7 bases; unmatched junction bases: 7. The length of the CDR3 is 14 residues. The germline gives CDR1 MDHEN, CDR2 SYDVKM. CDR3 amino acids: CASLFRLAGNEQFF. In nucleotides, the CDR3 is TGTGCCAGCCTCTTTAGACTAGCGGGAAATGAGCAGTTCTTC.

V and J are TRBV4-2 and TRBJ1-6; D gene ambiguous. The CDR3 sequence is 15 residues long. Germline values: CDR1 LGHNA, CDR2 YNFKEQ. V lost 1 base and J lost 7, with 11 bases in between. DNA for the CDR3: TGTGCCAGCAGCCAAGCGCCACACATCAATTCACCCCTCCACTTT. Translating gives CASSQAPHINSPLHF.

This chain uses TRBV18 with TRBJ1-2; no reliable D call. Trimming pared 3 bases from V and 9 bases from J, leaving 14 bases between. In germline, CDR1 is KGHSH, CDR2 LQKENI. The CDR3 sequence is 13 residues long. CDR3 nucleotide sequence: TGTGCCAGCTCACCGGAAGGTACTATTCGCTACACCTTC. It yields the protein CASSPEGTIRYTF.

The chain is built from TRBV7-3 and TRBJ2-1, with TRBD1 matching over 8 bases. The germline gives CDR1 SGHTA, CDR2 FQGTGA. V gave up 7 bases and J gave up 3 bases; unmatched junction bases: 8. The CDR3 loop spans 15 amino acids. DNA for the CDR3: TGTGCCAGCACCGTGACAGGGGATAACTACAATGAGCAGTTCTTC. This translates into CASTVTGDNYNEQFF.

This clone was observed a handful of times. The chain recombines TRBV19 with TRBJ1-6; 7 positions agree with TRBD1. From germline, CDR1 is LNHDA and CDR2 SQIVND (reference sequence). The CDR3 loop spans 14 amino acids. V trimming: 4 bases; J trimming: 7 bases; junction bases outside the gene matches: 4. CDR3 amino acids: CASSKGARNSPLHF. The CDR3 region has the DNA TGTGCCAGTAGTAAGGGGGCGCGGAATTCACCCCTCCACTTT.

The chain recombines TRBV6-5 with TRBJ2-7; perhaps TRBD2 as D (5 bases). Germline V gene sequence: CDR1 MNHEY, CDR2 SVGAGI. Trimming took 0 bases from V and 5 from J, leaving 5 bases between them. This CDR3 is 12 amino acids long. In DNA form, the CDR3 reads TGTGCCAGCAGTTACTCGCGGGACGAGCAGTACTTC. The encoded protein is CASSYSRDEQYF.

This clone was observed once. The V gene is TRBV28, the J gene TRBJ1-4; tentative D call: TRBD1 (5 bases). Germline lookup yields CDR1 MDHEN and CDR2 SYDVKM. The length of the CDR3 is 15 residues. The V end lost 3 bases, the J end lost 8 bases, and 16 bases lay between the germline ends. The CDR3 region has the DNA TGTGCCAGCAGTTTCGGGGGTCGTTCTGGGGAAAAACTGTTTTTT. Amino acid sequence: CASSFGGRSGEKLFF.

The gene calls are TRBV28 and TRBJ2-1, with 7 bases lining up with TRBD2. V lost 5 bases to trimming and J lost 9 bases; unmatched junction nucleotides: 4. The germline CDR1 and CDR2 sequences are MDHEN and SYDVKM. CDR3 length equals 12 residues. CDR3 bases: TGTGCCAGCAGTGGACTAGGGGTTGAGCAGTTCTTC. The encoded protein is CASSGLGVEQFF.

V is TRBV3-1 (or the pseudogene TRBV3-2) and J is TRBJ2-7, with TRBD2 matching 8 bases. The CDR3 totals 15 residues. Germline V lookup: CDR1 LGHDT, CDR2 YNNKEL (reference sequence). V lost 4 bases to trimming and J lost 0 bases; unmatched junction nucleotides: 5. Here the CDR3 reads CASSPGGSVSYEQYF. In DNA form, the CDR3 reads TGTGCCAGCAGCCCGGGGGGGAGCGTCTCCTACGAGCAGTACTTC.

This CDR3 reads CASSYGPSDYTGELFF. The CDR3 nucleotides are TGTGCCAGCAGCTATGGGCCTAGCGACTACACCGGGGAGCTGTTTTTT. The chain couples TRBV9 to TRBJ2-2, with D possibly being TRBD2 (6 bases). The length of the CDR3 is 16 residues. Germline values: CDR1 SGDLS, CDR2 YYNGEE. V lost 4 bases and J 3 bases, leaving 16 bases between the germline ends.

The CDR3 region is CATSVTGTGPSYEQYF. The CDR3 DNA follows: TGTGCCACCAGCGTAACCGGGACAGGGCCCTCCTACGAGCAGTACTTC. This chain links TRBV15 with TRBJ2-7, with 9 bases lining up with TRBD1. Germline V gene sequence: CDR1 LNHNV, CDR2 YYDKDF (reference sequence). This CDR3 comprises 16 residues. J lost 0 bases, V lost 5 bases, and 8 bases had no gene match.

The sample holds one count of this clone. The J gene is TRBJ1-2, the V gene TRBV4-3, with D possibly being TRBD1 (5 bases). Germline loops: CDR1 LGHNA, CDR2 YSLEER. Trimming pared 1 base from V and 3 bases from J, leaving 12 bases between. CDR3 length: 15 amino acids. This CDR3 is CASSQAPDSYYGYTF. CDR3 in DNA: TGCGCCAGCAGCCAAGCCCCCGACAGCTACTATGGCTACACCTTC.

The chain employs TRBV7-2 and TRBJ2-2; 7 bases line up with TRBD1. This CDR3 has 15 residues. Trimming took 7 bases from V and 1 from J; bases not matched to a gene: 6. Germline CDR1 SGHTA, CDR2 FQGNSA. The DNA of the CDR3 is TGTGCCAGCACGATTTACAGGGGGAACACCGGGGAGCTGTTTTTT. Amino acids: CASTIYRGNTGELFF.

This clone was recorded once. This chain uses TRBV25-1 with TRBJ2-1; D is unresolved. There are 15 residues in the CDR3. Germline CDR1 reads MGHDK; CDR2 reads SYGVNS. Trimming stripped 5 bases from V and 0 bases from J, with 11 bases between. The CDR3: CASSFAPSSYNEQFF. Written as DNA, the CDR3 is TGTGCCAGCAGTTTTGCGCCGAGCTCCTACAATGAGCAGTTCTTC.